This is a list of T cell receptor beta chains from one sample in a study of cytomegalovirus exposure and HLA in healthy donors. TCRdb's copy holds only in-frame clones and misses some; the assay was immunoSEQ multiplex PCR. The sample has 300,000 to 450,000 clones, 70% to 90% seen once. The sample consisted of PBMCs. These receptor sequences come from a woman aged 18 to 35 in good health and CMV-seronegative. Each CDR3 is given with its conserved first and last residue. Fields, in order: D gene, clone size, J gene, V gene, CDR3 protein, CDR3 DNA. The D gene is left open where the match is weak. Only part of the rows carry a size: once, few, many, or a class if the clone is expanded.

d_call: -; clone_size: -; j_call: TRBJ1-4; v_call: TRBV29-1; cdr3_aa: CSVALGGVIKLFF; cdr3_nt: TGCAGCGTTGCCTTGGGGGGGGTGATAAAACTGTTTTTT
d_call: -; clone_size: -; j_call: TRBJ2-3; v_call: TRBV5-1; cdr3_aa: CASSLGYRDTSTDTQYF; cdr3_nt: TGCGCCAGCAGCTTGGGCTACAGAGACACTAGCACAGATACGCAGTATTTT
d_call: TRBD2; clone_size: -; j_call: TRBJ2-7; v_call: TRBV5-1; cdr3_aa: CASSPGAGASGEPPYEQYF; cdr3_nt: TGCGCCAGCAGCCCTGGCGCGGGGGCTAGCGGGGAGCCCCCCTACGAGCAGTACTTC
d_call: TRBD1; clone_size: many; j_call: TRBJ2-2; v_call: TRBV7-9; cdr3_aa: CASRPGQGGTGELFF; cdr3_nt: TGTGCCAGCAGACCAGGACAGGGGGGTACCGGGGAGCTGTTTTTT
d_call: TRBD1; clone_size: -; j_call: TRBJ1-3; v_call: TRBV6-1; cdr3_aa: CASSEARGLRDTIYF; cdr3_nt: TGTGCCAGCAGTGAAGCTAGGGGGCTTCGAGACACCATATATTTT
d_call: -; clone_size: -; j_call: TRBJ2-2; v_call: TRBV15; cdr3_aa: CATSRPTSELNTGELFF; cdr3_nt: TGTGCCACCAGCAGACCTACATCGGAGCTGAACACCGGGGAGCTGTTTTTT
d_call: -; clone_size: -; j_call: TRBJ2-1; v_call: TRBV6-4; cdr3_aa: CASSPSLDSPNEQFF; cdr3_nt: TGTGCCAGCAGTCCTTCTCTGGACAGCCCTAATGAGCAGTTCTTC
d_call: -; clone_size: few; j_call: TRBJ1-1; v_call: TRBV5-1; cdr3_aa: CASSLVAVNTEAFF; cdr3_nt: TGCGCCAGCAGCTTGGTAGCGGTGAACACTGAAGCTTTCTTT
d_call: TRBD1; clone_size: few; j_call: TRBJ1-6; v_call: TRBV6-5; cdr3_aa: CASSYLGQGNSPLHF; cdr3_nt: TGTGCCAGCAGTTACCTTGGACAGGGGAATTCACCCCTCCACTTT
d_call: -; clone_size: -; j_call: TRBJ2-7; v_call: TRBV6-5; cdr3_aa: CASSYGGSSEQYF; cdr3_nt: TGTGCCAGCAGTTACGGGGGGTCGAGCGAGCAGTACTTC
d_call: TRBD1; clone_size: -; j_call: TRBJ1-2; v_call: TRBV28; cdr3_aa: CASSSTGGRRGYTF; cdr3_nt: TGTGCCAGCAGTTCGACAGGGGGCCGGCGTGGCTACACCTTC
d_call: -; clone_size: once; j_call: TRBJ2-1; v_call: TRBV2; cdr3_aa: CASRPTSSYNEQFF; cdr3_nt: TGTGCCAGCAGACCCACTAGTTCCTACAATGAGCAGTTCTTC
d_call: -; clone_size: few; j_call: TRBJ1-2; v_call: TRBV30; cdr3_aa: CAWTTGVGFGYTF; cdr3_nt: TGTGCCTGGACCACAGGCGTCGGGTTTGGCTACACCTTC
d_call: -; clone_size: -; j_call: TRBJ2-2; v_call: TRBV27; cdr3_aa: CASTGPARGAGGELFF; cdr3_nt: TGTGCCAGCACCGGCCCCGCTCGGGGGGCCGGCGGGGAGCTGTTTTTT
d_call: TRBD1; clone_size: -; j_call: TRBJ1-5; v_call: TRBV28; cdr3_aa: CASGTGLHNQPQHF; cdr3_nt: TGTGCCAGCGGGACAGGCCTCCACAATCAGCCCCAGCATTTT
d_call: -; clone_size: -; j_call: TRBJ2-7; v_call: TRBV30; cdr3_aa: CAWSGATYEQYF; cdr3_nt: TGTGCCTGGTCAGGGGCCACCTACGAGCAGTACTTC
d_call: -; clone_size: -; j_call: TRBJ1-3; v_call: TRBV7-9; cdr3_aa: CASSLGSHLGANTIYF; cdr3_nt: TGTGCCAGCAGCTTAGGGAGTCACTTAGGGGCGAACACCATATATTTT
d_call: TRBD2; clone_size: -; j_call: TRBJ2-1; v_call: TRBV7-8; cdr3_aa: CASSLLAGGPGEQFF; cdr3_nt: TGTGCCAGCAGTCTACTAGCGGGGGGGCCGGGTGAGCAGTTCTTC
d_call: -; clone_size: -; j_call: TRBJ2-7; v_call: TRBV5-1; cdr3_aa: CASSSTGSNYYEQYF; cdr3_nt: TGCGCCAGCAGCTCAACCGGATCCAACTACTACGAGCAGTACTTC
d_call: -; clone_size: once; j_call: TRBJ2-5; v_call: TRBV7-8; cdr3_aa: CASSFNQGKKTQYF; cdr3_nt: TGTGCCAGCAGCTTCAATCAGGGAAAGAAGACCCAGTACTTC
d_call: TRBD1; clone_size: -; j_call: TRBJ1-2; v_call: TRBV10-1; cdr3_aa: CASSESPGGTYGYTF; cdr3_nt: TGCGCCAGCAGTGAGTCGCCAGGGGGCACCTATGGCTACACCTTC
d_call: TRBD1; clone_size: -; j_call: TRBJ2-7; v_call: TRBV27; cdr3_aa: CASSYQVGQTNEQYF; cdr3_nt: TGTGCCAGCAGTTACCAAGTGGGACAGACAAACGAGCAGTACTTC
d_call: TRBD2; clone_size: -; j_call: TRBJ2-7; v_call: TRBV5-1; cdr3_aa: CASSESPGLADYEQYF; cdr3_nt: TGCGCCAGCAGCGAATCTCCGGGACTAGCGGACTACGAGCAGTACTTC
d_call: -; clone_size: -; j_call: TRBJ2-3; v_call: TRBV7-8; cdr3_aa: CASSLGLETQYF; cdr3_nt: TGTGCCAGCAGCTTAGGTCTCGAGACGCAGTATTTT
d_call: TRBD2; clone_size: -; j_call: TRBJ2-1; v_call: TRBV28; cdr3_aa: CASKTWSLAGPSYNEQFF; cdr3_nt: TGTGCCAGCAAAACCTGGAGCCTAGCGGGACCTTCCTACAATGAGCAGTTCTTC
d_call: -; clone_size: -; j_call: TRBJ1-1; v_call: TRBV5-4; cdr3_aa: CASSLVPGEDTEAFF; cdr3_nt: TGTGCCAGCAGCTTGGTTCCGGGGGAGGACACTGAAGCTTTCTTT
d_call: -; clone_size: -; j_call: TRBJ2-1; v_call: TRBV11-2; cdr3_aa: CASSFGGGHNEQFF; cdr3_nt: TGTGCCAGCAGCTTTGGGGGGGGCCACAATGAGCAGTTCTTC
d_call: TRBD2; clone_size: -; j_call: TRBJ2-3; v_call: TRBV11-2; cdr3_aa: CASSLGSGGSGTDTQYF; cdr3_nt: TGTGCCAGCAGCTTAGGATCCGGGGGGAGTGGCACAGATACGCAGTATTTT
d_call: TRBD2; clone_size: -; j_call: TRBJ2-1; v_call: TRBV28; cdr3_aa: CASNRGGGNEQFF; cdr3_nt: TGTGCCAGCAACCGGGGGGGCGGAAATGAGCAGTTCTTC
d_call: TRBD1; clone_size: -; j_call: TRBJ2-2; v_call: TRBV28; cdr3_aa: CASSFPPGTGRTGELFF; cdr3_nt: TGTGCCAGCAGTTTCCCCCCCGGGACAGGGCGAACCGGGGAGCTGTTTTTT
d_call: -; clone_size: once; j_call: TRBJ1-2; v_call: TRBV18; cdr3_aa: CASSPQTGSSANYGYTF; cdr3_nt: TGTGCCAGCTCACCCCAGACAGGATCCTCAGCTAACTATGGCTACACCTTC
d_call: -; clone_size: -; j_call: TRBJ1-2; v_call: TRBV27; cdr3_aa: CASSLSWGGGGYGYTF; cdr3_nt: TGTGCCAGCAGTTTATCTTGGGGAGGGGGAGGGTATGGCTACACCTTC
d_call: TRBD1; clone_size: -; j_call: TRBJ1-4; v_call: TRBV5-4; cdr3_aa: CASSTGTATATNEKLFF; cdr3_nt: TGTGCCAGCAGCACGGGGACAGCTACAGCAACTAATGAAAAACTGTTTTTT
d_call: TRBD1; clone_size: -; j_call: TRBJ1-1; v_call: TRBV7-9; cdr3_aa: CASSLNRRTGDTEAFF; cdr3_nt: TGTGCCAGCAGCTTAAATAGAAGGACAGGGGACACTGAAGCTTTCTTT
d_call: -; clone_size: -; j_call: TRBJ1-2; v_call: TRBV2; cdr3_aa: CASTLDYYGYTF; cdr3_nt: TGTGCCAGCACGTTAGACTACTATGGCTACACCTTC
d_call: TRBD1; clone_size: -; j_call: TRBJ1-1; v_call: TRBV6-5; cdr3_aa: CASSPTGGYTEAFF; cdr3_nt: TGTGCCAGCAGTCCAACAGGGGGATACACTGAAGCTTTCTTT
d_call: TRBD1; clone_size: few; j_call: TRBJ1-5; v_call: TRBV19; cdr3_aa: CASSMTGQPQHF; cdr3_nt: TGTGCCAGTAGTATGACAGGGCAGCCCCAGCATTTT
d_call: TRBD1; clone_size: once; j_call: TRBJ1-5; v_call: TRBV5-1; cdr3_aa: CASSLLAGGGQPQHF; cdr3_nt: TGCGCCAGCAGCTTGTTGGCAGGGGGAGGACAGCCCCAGCATTTT
d_call: -; clone_size: -; j_call: TRBJ2-3; v_call: TRBV2; cdr3_aa: CASSDKGGIGTDTQYF; cdr3_nt: TGTGCCAGCAGTGATAAGGGCGGGATAGGCACAGATACGCAGTATTTT
d_call: -; clone_size: -; j_call: TRBJ2-2; v_call: TRBV27; cdr3_aa: CASSPQVNTGELFF; cdr3_nt: TGTGCCAGCAGCCCACAGGTTAACACCGGGGAGCTGTTTTTT